This TCR beta chain was sequenced during a study of shared clonotypes between healthy human individuals. CDR1 SGHNT and CDR2 YYREEE come from the germline V gene (reference sequence). Trimming shortened V by 0 bases and J by 3 bases, and 9 bases separated the two germline ends. CDR3 length: 14 residues. Every immunoSEQ plate was one replicate of a subset's evenly spread DNA. Ten immunoSEQ deep assay plates were used to sequence the DNA of unsorted PBMCs. The data were produced by immunoSEQ multiplex PCR, yet TCRdb's version contains in-frame clones alone and is incomplete. Of about 510,000 clones listed, 75% to 80% are singletons. This clone was seen more than once but under ten times.

This receptor was obtained from a woman in her thirties or forties in good health. Some clones in this sample may be carry-over from other donors' samples. The sequencing input was PBMCs. V gene TRBV5-4 combines with J gene TRBJ1-1; the D is unclear. CDR3 sequence reads: CASSLDSRDTEAFF. In nucleotides, the CDR3 is TGTGCCAGCAGCTTGGACAGTCGGGACACTGAAGCTTTCTTT.